This T cell receptor beta chain was identified in a study of OX40 agonist ivuxolimab in advanced cancers. Germline-derived CDR1 and CDR2 are SNHLY and FYNNEI. The CDR3 has 11 amino acids. Profiling relied on immunoSEQ multiplex PCR, and the TCRdb table lists in-frame clones only, not all of them. The sample includes about 50,000 clones, 89% seen only once; the top ten take roughly 6%. The table lists this clone with a count of one. The germline gene is not matched at one end of the junction; a read error may be the cause. This TCR was sampled from an adult with an advanced solid tumor such as melanoma, head and neck, liver or kidney cancer. This chain joins TRBV2 and TRBJ2-4; no firm D call. Material: CD4+ or CD8+ T cells sorted from blood, obtained in a trial of the OX40 agonist ivuxolimab. DNA of the CDR3: TGTGCCACACAATCTTCGACATTAGTGTCCTTC. Translating it yields CATQSSTLVSF.